Below, one T cell receptor beta chain is given with its context. The germline gives CDR1 GTSNPN, CDR2 SVGIG (reference sequence). The CDR3 loop spans 13 amino acids. Trimming took 3 bases from V and 7 from J, leaving 13 bases between them. The data stem from a study of T cell changes during pregnancy in multiple sclerosis. The data were produced by immunoSEQ multiplex PCR, yet TCRdb's version contains in-frame clones alone and is incomplete. The table lists approximately 29,000 clones, under 95% of them singletons. V is TRBV30 and J is TRBJ2-1; TRBD1 might be the D (6 bases). This clonotype originated in a female donor with multiple sclerosis, enrolled in a pregnancy study. The sample in question was CD8+ T cells from peripheral blood mononuclear cells, obtained before pregnancy. The CDR3 loop is CAWRGQGWNEQFF. The DNA for the CDR3 is TGTGCCTGGAGAGGGCAGGGGTGGAATGAGCAGTTCTTC.